These T cell receptor beta chains were read from a single sample in a study of T cell repertoires in cytomegalovirus infection. From the reads, TCRdb called clonotypes with MiXCR, one entry per CDR3 protein. The data show just under 500,000 distinct CDR3 sequences, more than 30% seen once. What these receptors recognize is not known. The material was cultured PBMCs, obtained from culture after CMV antigen stimulation. All receptors derive from a human donor in good health (CMV status not recorded). Some clones in this sample may be carry-over from other donors' samples. The CDR3 runs from the conserved cysteine through the conserved F or W. Fields, in order: D gene, clone size, V gene, J gene, CDR3 DNA, CDR3 protein. D genes are given only for firm matches. Size tells how often a clone was seen (once, few, many) or the class of an expanded clone, and some rows leave it out.

-,-,TRBV19,TRBJ1-3,TGTGCCAGTAGTATACAATGGCTCCTCTCTGGAAACACCATATATTTT,CASSIQWLLSGNTIYF
-,-,TRBV12-3/TRBV12-4,TRBJ2-3,TGTGCCAGCAGTTTACCTGGGGCCACAGATACGCAGTATTTT,CASSLPGATDTQYF
-,-,TRBV6-8,TRBJ2-1,TGTGCCAGCAGTTACAATCAAGGGCAGTTCTTC,CASSYNQGQFF
TRBD2,-,TRBV9,TRBJ2-7,TGTGCCAGCAGCGTAAGCGGGAGAGCGTACGAGCAGTACTTC,CASSVSGRAYEQYF
-,few,TRBV19,TRBJ2-2,TGTGCCAGTAGTCCCGGCCTGGGGACCGGGGAGCTGTTTTTT,CASSPGLGTGELFF
-,few,TRBV27,TRBJ1-1,TGTGCCAGCAGGCCCGGGGTGGAGAACACTGAAGCTTTCTTT,CASRPGVENTEAFF
-,few,TRBV19,TRBJ1-3,TGTGCCAGTAGTATGACGGGAGACTCTGGAAACACCATATATTTT,CASSMTGDSGNTIYF
-,-,TRBV27,TRBJ2-5,TGTGCCAGCACGTTCGGGGAGACCCAGTACTTC,CASTFGETQYF
TRBD1,many,TRBV7-2,TRBJ1-6,TGTGCCAGCAGCTCCGACAGGGGGCAATATCGGTCCTATAATTCACCCCTCCACTTT,CASSSDRGQYRSYNSPLHF
TRBD2,few,TRBV7-2,TRBJ2-1,TGTGCCAGCAGCTCCCAACTAGCGGGAGTTTTGAATGAGCAGTTCTTC,CASSSQLAGVLNEQFF
-,few,TRBV5-5,TRBJ1-1,TGTGCCAGCAGCTCGCGGAGCGGGAACACTGAAGCTTTCTTT,CASSSRSGNTEAFF
-,-,TRBV2,TRBJ2-5,TGTGCCAGCAGTGGCGAGGTCGGGGAGACCCAGTACTTC,CASSGEVGETQYF
-,-,TRBV12-3/TRBV12-4,TRBJ2-3,TGTGCCATCCACATAGGGACCTGGAGTACGCAGTATTTT,CAIHIGTWSTQYF
-,-,TRBV20-1,TRBJ2-5,TGCAGTGCTAGCCTCGTCAGGGGCCAAGAGACCCAGTACTTC,CSASLVRGQETQYF
TRBD1,-,TRBV2,TRBJ1-5,TGTGCCAGCAGTGAGGGGGGACAGAGCAATCAGCCCCAGCATTTT,CASSEGGQSNQPQHF
-,-,TRBV4-1,TRBJ2-4,TGCGCCAGCAGCCAAGCCGGGAGAAGTGCCAAAAACATTCAGTACTTC,CASSQAGRSAKNIQYF
TRBD1,-,TRBV12-3/TRBV12-4,TRBJ1-2,TGTGCCAGCAGTCAGTCGACCCATCACAGGGGGGGGAACTATGGCTACACCTTC,CASSQSTHHRGGNYGYTF
TRBD2,once,TRBV12-3/TRBV12-4,TRBJ2-1,TGTGCCAGCAGTTTGGGCCTAGCGGGAGGGAGACAGTTCTTC,CASSLGLAGGRQFF
TRBD1,-,TRBV6-1,TRBJ2-1,TGTGCCAGCAGTGAAGTTGGGACAGGGAGCGGCAATGAGCAGTTCTTC,CASSEVGTGSGNEQFF
-,few,TRBV12-3/TRBV12-4,TRBJ2-4,TGTGCCAGCGGTGCTGGGGGGCCCCAAAACATTCAGTACTTC,CASGAGGPQNIQYF